Below, 25 T cell receptor beta chains from the same sample are listed, as sequenced in a study of blood T cells in healthy people across ages. With a J-beta primer mix and a sample-barcoded 5' primer, a second PCR ran about 7 to 12 cycles. One entry per CDR3 protein, called by TCRdb with MiXCR from the 5' RACE reads. Found here are hundreds of thousands of distinct CDR3 sequences, 52% of them singletons; the top ten hold about 14%. What was sequenced was blood. Receptors originate from an elderly woman in good health.

The chain carries TRBV6-2 or TRBV6-3 and TRBJ1-5; no reliable D call. CDR1 and CDR2 (germline): MNHEY, SVGEGT. The V and J ends lost 0 bases and 0 bases respectively, with 15 bases between them. The length of the CDR3 is 18 residues. DNA of the CDR3: TGTGCCAGCAGTTACTCGACAATCGGGCTTTATAGCAATCAGCCCCAGCATTTT. This sequence encodes CASSYSTIGLYSNQPQHF.

The chain recombines TRBV6-2 or TRBV6-3 with TRBJ2-1; a weak D match, TRBD2 (5 bases). The end of the DNA aligns better with TRBJ2-7, so the J call may be wrong. CDR1 MNHEY and CDR2 SVGEGT come from the germline V gene. The CDR3 extends over 14 amino acids. The CDR3 nucleotides read TGTGCCAGCCGCCCGGGAAGCACCTACAATGAGCAGTACTTC. It is translated as CASRPGSTYNEQYF.

This clonotype was seen ten or more times. CDR3 bases: TGTGCCAGCAGTTTACGGGCGGGGGGATACACAGATACGCAGTATTTT. It is translated as CASSLRAGGYTDTQYF. The chain links TRBV12-3 or TRBV12-4 to TRBJ2-3; 8 nucleotides agree with TRBD2. The CDR3 runs to 16 residues. Trimming cost V 2 bases and J 2 bases; bases outside gene matches: 6.

The chain recombines TRBV7-7 with TRBJ2-1; TRBD2 agrees at 11 bases. CDR3 length: 14 amino acids. Germline V lookup: CDR1 SSHAT, CDR2 FNYEAQ (reference sequence). After removal of 8 bases from V and 5 bases from J, the junction contained 5 bases not matched to a gene. CDR3 amino acids: CASSTSGGDNEQFF. CDR3 bases: TGTGCCAGCTCAACTAGCGGGGGTGACAATGAGCAGTTCTTC.

This clonotype has just a few counts. The gene calls are TRBV6-2 or TRBV6-3 and TRBJ2-5, with 12 bases aligning to TRBD2. Unmatched junction bases numbered 12, after V lost 2 bases and J lost 11 bases. The CDR3 consists of 16 residues. Germline V lookup: CDR1 MNHEY, CDR2 SVGEGT. CDR3 sequence: CASSYRLAGVYNEQYF. CDR3 DNA sequence: TGTGCCAGCAGTTACCGACTAGCGGGAGTCTACAATGAGCAGTACTTC.

This clonotype was detected many times. The J gene is TRBJ2-5, the V gene TRBV12-3 or TRBV12-4; TRBD1 matches at 7 bases. The V gene end was trimmed by 3 bases and the J gene end by 2 bases; junction bases not matched to a gene: 6. This CDR3 region has 15 residues. CDR3 sequence (DNA): TGTGCCAGCAGTTTTAGGACAGGTAGACAAGAGACCCAGTACTTC. Protein: CASSFRTGRQETQYF.

V is TRBV29-1 and J is TRBJ2-4; 9 positions agree with TRBD2. The J call may not be correct, given that the DNA end is closer to TRBJ2-7. This CDR3 has 13 amino acids. The germline V gene has CDR1 SQVTM and CDR2 ANQGSEA. Here the CDR3 reads CSVGGGRDYEQYF. The CDR3 DNA follows: TGCAGCGTTGGGGGCGGGAGGGACTACGAGCAGTACTTC.

This clonotype occurred many times. This chain links TRBV7-3 with TRBJ2-1; 7 nucleotides align to TRBD1. This CDR3 comprises 17 residues. Germline loops: CDR1 SGHTA, CDR2 FQGTGA. V lost 5 bases to trimming and J lost 4 bases; unmatched junction nucleotides: 14. CDR3 nucleotide sequence: TGTGCCAGCAGCAAAGAGGGGACGGGGACAGTATACAATGAGCAGTTCTTC. It is translated as CASSKEGTGTVYNEQFF. Filled out from reference TRBV7-3 and TRBJ2-1, the complete variable domain reads GAGVSQTPSNKVTEKGKYVELRCDPISGHTALYWYRQSLGQGPEFLIYFQGTGAADDSGLPNDRFFAVRPEGSVSTLKIQRTERGDSAVYLCASSKEGTGTVYNEQFFGPGTRLTVL.

This chain links TRBV2 with TRBJ2-1, with 7 bases lining up with TRBD2. The germline gives CDR1 SNHLY, CDR2 FYNNEI. CDR3 size: 15 residues. Germline trimming cut 6 bases from V and 8 bases from J; bases unmatched to any gene: 13. CDR3 in amino acids: CASRGPTGRGYEQFF. CDR3 DNA: TGTGCCAGCAGGGGGCCCACGGGGAGGGGCTATGAGCAGTTCTTC.

This rearrangement joins TRBV13 to TRBJ2-7; TRBD2 might be the D (6 bases). V lost 5 bases to trimming and J lost 0 bases, with 11 bases between them. This CDR3 has 14 amino acids. Per the germline V gene, CDR1 is PRHDT and CDR2 is FYEKMQ (reference sequence). This chain's CDR3 is CASSARRVSYEQYF. The DNA for the CDR3 is TGTGCCAGCAGCGCGCGGAGGGTCTCCTACGAGCAGTACTTC.

At least ten counts were recorded for this clonotype. V usage is TRBV29-1 and J usage is TRBJ2-3, with D perhaps matching TRBD1 (5 bases). Trimming took 8 bases from V and 6 from J, leaving 15 bases between them. Per germline, CDR1 SQVTM and CDR2 ANQGSEA. CDR3 length equals 12 residues. Here the CDR3 reads CSSELPGDTQYF. CDR3 nucleotide sequence: TGCAGCTCCGAACTTCCAGGGGATACGCAGTATTTT.

The gene calls are TRBV29-1 and TRBJ2-3; no clear D. This CDR3 contains 13 residues. V gave up 5 bases and J gave up 2 bases, with 11 bases separating them. CDR1 is SQVTM, CDR2 ANQGSEA, per germline. Here the CDR3 DNA reads TGCAGCGTTATTGGAAGATTCACAGATACGCAGTATTTT. It is translated as CSVIGRFTDTQYF.

In this sample, this clonotype turned up many times. The chain links TRBV20-1 to TRBJ2-5, with 12 bases fitting TRBD2. J was trimmed by 3 bases and V by 6 bases; bases with no gene match: 8. The CDR3 has 15 residues. Germline lookup yields CDR1 DFQATT and CDR2 SNEGSKA (reference sequence). The CDR3 loop reads CSARLAGEVKETQYF. CDR3 bases: TGCAGTGCCAGACTAGCGGGAGAGGTTAAAGAGACCCAGTACTTC.

This clonotype showed up many times. The rearrangement joins TRBV12-3 or TRBV12-4 to TRBJ2-1; 7 bases map to TRBD2. The ends lost 7 bases at V and 7 bases at J; junction bases unmatched: 13. The CDR3 consists of 15 residues. The CDR3 protein is CASTPGLAESNEQFF. CDR3 nucleotide sequence: TGTGCCAGCACCCCGGGCCTAGCGGAGTCAAATGAGCAGTTCTTC.

The rearrangement links TRBV27 to TRBJ2-3, with 8 bases lining up with TRBD2. This CDR3 is 16 amino acids long. Trimming took 9 bases from V and 4 from J; bases not matched to a gene: 15. Germline V gives CDR1 MNHEY, CDR2 SMNVEV (reference sequence). CDR3 in amino acids: CASSRYTSGPPDTQYF. The CDR3 DNA is TGTGCCAGTAGCCGCTATACTAGCGGCCCTCCAGATACGCAGTATTTT.

V gene TRBV11-2 combines with J gene TRBJ1-2; D ambiguous. This CDR3 is built from 11 residues. The germline V gene encodes CDR1 SGHAT and CDR2 FQNNGV. V was pared by 0 bases and J by 8 bases, with 4 bases between. As DNA, the CDR3 is TGTGCCAGCAGCTTAGATAACGGCTACACCTTC. It codes for CASSLDNGYTF.

The chain recombines TRBV29-1 with TRBJ2-3; 16 nucleotides align to TRBD2. V was clipped by 5 bases and J by 1 base; unmatched bases: 3. This CDR3 comprises 16 residues. Germline V gene sequence: CDR1 SQVTM, CDR2 ANQGSEA. The CDR3 reads CSVQGLAGGRTDTQYF. In DNA, the CDR3 is TGCAGCGTTCAGGGACTAGCGGGGGGGCGCACAGATACGCAGTATTTT.

This clonotype has more than one count but fewer than ten. This chain connects TRBV5-6 to TRBJ1-4, with unresolved D. V lost 0 bases, J lost 0 bases, and 9 bases lay in between. Germline V gives CDR1 SGHDT, CDR2 YYEEEE. The CDR3 length is 16 residues. CDR3 amino acids: CASSLGTRATNEKLFF. The CDR3 DNA is TGTGCCAGCAGCTTGGGAACACGTGCAACTAATGAAAAACTGTTTTTT.

This chain uses TRBV3-1 with TRBJ1-2; 10 bases are a match to TRBD1. The V gene end was trimmed by 1 base and the J gene end by 7 bases; junction bases not matched to a gene: 18. The CDR3 has 19 amino acids. Germline loops: CDR1 LGHDT, CDR2 YNNKEL (reference sequence). The CDR3 DNA reads TGTGCCAGCAGCCAAGTTTTTCCCCCTACGACAGGGGGCGTAGGTGGCTACACCTTC. Amino acid sequence: CASSQVFPPTTGGVGGYTF.

This clonotype appeared many times. A much larger clonotype is one base distant, so this may be a read error. The CDR3 region is CASSYWTWKGHNEQFF. DNA for the CDR3: TGTGCCAGCAGTTATTGGACATGGAAGGGGCACAATGAGCAGTTCTTC. The chain has TRBV6-6 and TRBJ2-1, with a tentative D call TRBD1 (5 bases). The ends were cut back, 3 bases at V and 5 bases at J, with 17 bases in the middle. The CDR3 loop spans 16 amino acids. Germline CDR1 and CDR2: MNHNY and SVGAGI (reference sequence).

The chain is built from TRBV27 and TRBJ2-1, with 9 nucleotides matching TRBD2. This CDR3 region has 14 residues. The V and J ends lost 6 bases and 9 bases, in that order; junction bases with no gene match: 9. Looked up from germline, CDR1 is MNHEY and CDR2 is SMNVEV (reference sequence). The CDR3 here is CASRNSGSDTEQFF. DNA for the CDR3: TGTGCCAGCAGGAATAGCGGGAGTGACACTGAGCAGTTCTTC.

The chain carries TRBV5-1 and TRBJ2-3, with D possibly being TRBD1 (6 bases). CDR1 SGHRS and CDR2 YFSETQ come from the germline V gene. The CDR3 is 15 amino acids. The germline V and J ends were trimmed by 3 bases and 4 bases, with 15 bases remaining between them. Here the CDR3 reads CASSSARGPPDTQYF. The DNA for the CDR3 is TGCGCCAGCAGCTCGGCCAGGGGACCACCAGATACGCAGTATTTT.

This rearrangement joins TRBV4-3 to TRBJ2-3; D is uncertain. CDR3 size: 14 residues. Trimming cost V 2 bases and J 4 bases, with 10 bases left between them. Looked up from germline, CDR1 is LGHNA and CDR2 is YSLEER. The CDR3 spells CASSQLPTADTQYF. The CDR3, as DNA: TGCGCCAGCAGCCAACTCCCGACCGCAGATACGCAGTATTTT.

In its sample, this clonotype was seen many times. This chain connects TRBV28 to TRBJ2-3, with a tentative D call TRBD1 (6 bases). The CDR3 runs 13 residues. The germline gives CDR1 MDHEN, CDR2 SYDVKM. Trimming removed 5 bases at V and 3 bases at J, with 9 bases between. The DNA of the CDR3 is TGTGCCAGCAGTGGGGGCTTTACAGATACGCAGTATTTT. Translated: CASSGGFTDTQYF.

Concerning this clonotype: At one of its ends the junction is not consistent with the germline gene, which may arise from a read error. This chain uses TRBV20-1 with TRBJ1-6; TRBD1 aligns across 7 bases. Germline V gives CDR1 DFQATT, CDR2 SNEGSKA (reference sequence). This CDR3 spans 15 amino acids. In DNA, the CDR3 is TGCAGTGCAGCCGACAGGGCCCGTGGTAATCCACCCCTCCACTTT. It encodes CSAADRARGNPPLHF.